The 2 T cell receptor beta chains below come from one sample, sequenced in a study of shared clonotypes between healthy human individuals. Using immunoSEQ multiplex PCR, the repertoire was profiled, and TCRdb retains in-frame clones only, with some absent. The sample consists of more than 1,200,000 clones, just under 99% of them appearing once. Sequenced: naive CD4+ T cells sorted from blood. Stated subset: CD45RA+ positively selected. These receptors originate from a man younger than 45 in good health.

The chain recombines TRBV5-1 with TRBJ2-1, with 12 bases identical to TRBD2. This CDR3 has 15 amino acids. CDR1 is SGHRS and CDR2 is YFSETQ in the germline V gene. After removal of 4 bases from V and 6 bases from J, the junction contained 5 bases not matched to a gene. The CDR3 coding sequence is TGCGCCAGCAGCAACCCTAGCGGGAGGGCCAATGAGCAGTTCTTC. This translates into CASSNPSGRANEQFF.

Notes on this clone: Other DNA variants within this sample encode the same CDR3. The chain recombines TRBV29-1 with TRBJ1-1; D is undetermined. Germline loops: CDR1 SQVTM, CDR2 ANQGSEA. Trimming shortened V by 4 bases and J by 0 bases, and 15 bases separated the two germline ends. The CDR3 consists of 15 residues. DNA of the CDR3: TGCAGCGTTGCCCCTGGATGGGGAATGAACACTGAAGCTTTCTTT. This translates into CSVAPGWGMNTEAFF.